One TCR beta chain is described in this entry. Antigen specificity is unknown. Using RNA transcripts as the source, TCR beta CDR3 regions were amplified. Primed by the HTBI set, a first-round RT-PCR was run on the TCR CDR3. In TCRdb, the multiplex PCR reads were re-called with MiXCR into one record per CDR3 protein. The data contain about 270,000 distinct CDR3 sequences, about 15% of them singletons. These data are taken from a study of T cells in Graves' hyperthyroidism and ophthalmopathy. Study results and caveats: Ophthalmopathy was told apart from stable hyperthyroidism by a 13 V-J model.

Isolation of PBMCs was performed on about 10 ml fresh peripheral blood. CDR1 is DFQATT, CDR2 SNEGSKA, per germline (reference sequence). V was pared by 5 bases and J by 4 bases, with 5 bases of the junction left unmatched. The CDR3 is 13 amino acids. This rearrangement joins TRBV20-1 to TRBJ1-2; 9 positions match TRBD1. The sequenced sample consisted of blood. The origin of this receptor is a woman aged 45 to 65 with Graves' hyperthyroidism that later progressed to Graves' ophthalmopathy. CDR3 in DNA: TGCAGTGCTTTACAGGGGGCAGGCTATGGCTACACCTTC. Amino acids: CSALQGAGYGYTF.